The clone carrying this T cell receptor beta chain was detected only once. Researchers ran the PCR with 60 Vbeta and 13 Jbeta primers. The assay was immunoSEQ multiplex PCR, and TCRdb's table has in-frame clones only and misses some. The sample records nearly 110,000 clones, around 76% being singletons. These data originate in a study of cytomegalovirus exposure and HLA in healthy donors. Germline V lookup: CDR1 SGDLS, CDR2 YYNGEE. V was trimmed by 0 bases and J by 0 bases, leaving 11 bases between them. The CDR3 has 16 amino acids. Specimen: PBMCs. This sequence joins TRBV9 and TRBJ2-3; D not resolved. The TCR sequence derives from a man aged 30-40 years in good health and CMV-seropositive. The chain's CDR3 is CASSVGPSGSTDTQYF. In nucleotides, the CDR3 is TGTGCCAGCAGCGTAGGTCCGTCCGGTAGCACAGATACGCAGTATTTT.